This TCR beta chain was recovered during a study of cytomegalovirus exposure and HLA in healthy donors. Study-level information: As released early, the data held around 80 million unique TCRs from HLA-typed donors.

Study observations and caveats: A later analysis found TCR association rates differed by HLA locus, highest for DRB1 and lowest for HLA-C. Researchers reported in a later analysis that a missense DCLRE1C variant was tied to TCR beta V- and J-gene trimming.

Regarding this clone: The target antigen is unknown.

13 Jbeta primers and 60 Vbeta primers were used for the PCR. Profiled with immunoSEQ multiplex PCR; TCRdb holds only in-frame clones, not every one. This sample has over 150,000 clones, with roughly 80% found just once. Trimming took off 5 bases at V and 3 bases at J, with 8 bases between the two ends. This CDR3 is built from 13 residues. CDR1 is SGHAT and CDR2 is FQNNGV in the germline V gene. This clonotype was obtained from a young man in good health and CMV-seropositive. The sequenced material came from PBMCs. The chain carries TRBV11-2 and TRBJ2-1; D is possibly TRBD2 (5 bases). CDR3 protein: CASSLEGYNEQFF. CDR3 nucleotides: TGTGCCAGCAGCCTCGAGGGCTACAATGAGCAGTTCTTC.